Following are 4 T cell receptor beta chains from one sample sequenced in a study of cytomegalovirus exposure and HLA in healthy donors. PCR primers comprised 60 Vbeta and 13 Jbeta primers. The protocol was immunoSEQ multiplex PCR, while the TCRdb copy is restricted to in-frame clones and leaves out a portion. Of under 200,000 clones listed, about 80% were seen once; the top ten hold 1%. The material sequenced was PBMCs. The receptors derive from a woman aged 45-65 years in good health and CMV-seropositive.

The rearrangement joins TRBV21-1 to TRBJ2-3; TRBD2 is the table's D call, not checked against the DNA. TRBV21-1 counts as a pseudogene. The CDR3 has 20 residues. DNA for the CDR3: TGTGCCAGCAGCAAAGGGTCTCGGTTGGCGGGAGGGCGGGACACAGATACGCAGTATTTT. Its protein is CASSKGSRLAGGRDTDTQYF.

This clone was seen just once. At one end, the junction sequence differs from germline, possibly due to a read error. The rearrangement uses TRBV2 and TRBJ1-4; TRBD1 matches at 9 bases. The germline V gene encodes CDR1 SNHLY and CDR2 FYNNEI. This CDR3 comprises 17 residues. The DNA for the CDR3 is TGTGCCAGCAGAGAAGGGGTACAGGGGGCCATGGGTGAAAAACTGTTTTTT. It specifies CASREGVQGAMGEKLFF.

J is TRBJ2-5 and V is TRBV14; D gene uncertain. Between the trimmed V and J ends, which lost 3 bases and 5 bases, there was a span of 13 bases. The CDR3 loop spans 14 amino acids. Germline values: CDR1 SGHDN, CDR2 FVKESK. This CDR3 is CASSHPPRSETQYF. The CDR3, as DNA: TGTGCCAGCAGCCACCCCCCCCGTAGCGAGACCCAGTACTTC.

The chain employs TRBV27 and TRBJ1-6, with D possibly matching TRBD1 (5 bases). Germline V gene data show CDR1 as MNHEY and CDR2 as SMNVEV (reference sequence). V was pared by 5 bases and J by 4 bases, with 9 bases between. CDR3 size: 14 residues. CDR3 bases: TGTGCCAGCAGTCGGGGGACGTATAATTCACCCCTCCACTTT. It yields the protein CASSRGTYNSPLHF.